A selection of T cell receptor beta chains follows, all from one sample in a study of CD8 T cell repertoires and HIV-1 epitope variants. The repertoire was sequenced with immunoSEQ multiplex PCR; TCRdb's copy has only in-frame clones and lacks some. The table has about 6,000 clones, around 66% seen once. No antigen has been assigned to these receptors. Sequencing was performed on cultured CD8+ T cells derived from PBMCs. The receptor set was obtained from a male donor with HIV. Both conserved end residues are part of each CDR3. The order of the fields is J gene, clone size, D gene, V gene, CDR3 DNA, CDR3 protein. A D gene is named only where the DNA matches it firmly. Clone size, where shown, is once, few, many, or a class for clones that have expanded.

>TRBJ2-7|NA|TRBD1|TRBV30
TGTGCCTGGAGTGTAGACAGGGGGGTCTACGAGCAGTACTTC
CAWSVDRGVYEQYF
>TRBJ2-5|NA|NA|TRBV28
TGTGCCAGCATTGCCGAGGACGGGGAAGAGACCCAGTACTTC
CASIAEDGEETQYF
>TRBJ2-7|NA|NA|TRBV18
TGTGCCAGCTCACCACGGGAAACCTCCAGCTCCTACGAGCAGTACTTC
CASSPRETSSSYEQYF
>TRBJ2-7|NA|TRBD1|TRBV18
TGTGCCAGCTCACCATCTCAAGGGGGCCTTTACGAGCAGTACTTC
CASSPSQGGLYEQYF
>TRBJ2-1|NA|TRBD1|TRBV7-2
TGTGCCAGCAGCGTAACGGGACAGGGGGGGCACAATGAGCAGTTCTTC
CASSVTGQGGHNEQFF
>TRBJ1-5|few|TRBD1|TRBV30
TGTGCCTGGAGTTCTGGGACAGCCCAGGGGCAGCCCCAGCATTTT
CAWSSGTAQGQPQHF
>TRBJ1-1|NA|NA|TRBV7-8
TGTGCCAGCAGCCCCGGCCTCGGTGGAGTAGGTGAAGCTTTCTTT
CASSPGLGGVGEAFF
>TRBJ2-7|NA|TRBD2|TRBV28
TGTGCCAGCAGAGGTACTAGCGGAGTGTCCTACGAGCAGTACTTC
CASRGTSGVSYEQYF
>TRBJ1-1|NA|NA|TRBV9
TGTGCCAGCAGCCTATCGACAGCGGTCCCTGAAGCTTTCTTT
CASSLSTAVPEAFF
>TRBJ2-7|NA|TRBD1|TRBV19
TGTGCCAGTAGTATTTGGGACAGGGACTACGAGCAGTACTTC
CASSIWDRDYEQYF
>TRBJ1-2|NA|NA|TRBV4-1
TGCGCCAGCAGCCAAGACTTGGGACCTAACTATGGCTACACCTTC
CASSQDLGPNYGYTF
>TRBJ2-7|NA|TRBD2|TRBV2
TGTGCCAGCAGTGATGGGAGTACTGGGCTAGCGGCCTACGAGCAGTACTTC
CASSDGSTGLAAYEQYF
>TRBJ1-2|NA|NA|TRBV5-4
TGTGCCAGCAGTCTGGGGGTACAGCTTGGCTACACCTTC
CASSLGVQLGYTF
>TRBJ1-1|NA|NA|TRBV4-2
TGTGCCAGCAGCCCCTCTGGGGTTGAAGCTTTCTTT
CASSPSGVEAFF
>TRBJ1-2|NA|TRBD1|TRBV5-4
TGTGCCAGCAGCCGGACAGGGGGATATGGCTACACCTTC
CASSRTGGYGYTF
>TRBJ2-7|NA|TRBD1|TRBV27
TGTGCCAGCAGTCCCGGGACAGGACGCTCCTACGAGCAGTACTTC
CASSPGTGRSYEQYF
>TRBJ1-4|NA|NA|TRBV19
TGTGCCAGTAGTATATCCCCGAGGGGTGAAAAACTGTTTTTT
CASSISPRGEKLFF
>TRBJ1-2|NA|TRBD1|TRBV7-3
TGTGCCAGCAGCTTATGGGGCAGGGGGCGGGATGGCTACACCTTC
CASSLWGRGRDGYTF
>TRBJ1-1|NA|NA|TRBV15
TGTGCCACCAGCAGAGATTCAGGGAACACTGAAGCTTTCTTT
CATSRDSGNTEAFF
>TRBJ1-3|NA|NA|TRBV7-2
TGTGCCAGCAGCCAATTCGGGGGGGCGAGAAACACCATATATTTT
CASSQFGGARNTIYF
>TRBJ1-4|NA|NA|TRBV28
TGTGCCAGCAGTTTAGCGGGTAGTACTGAAAAACTGTTTTTT
CASSLAGSTEKLFF
>TRBJ2-7|few|NA|TRBV28
TGTGCCAGCAGTTATGCACGGGTTGGAGAGCAGTACTTC
CASSYARVGEQYF
>TRBJ2-2|NA|NA|TRBV6-1
TGTGCCAGCAAGCCCGGGACCAACGGGGAGCTGTTTTTT
CASKPGTNGELFF
>TRBJ2-1|NA|TRBD2|TRBV19
TGTGCCAGTAGTATTACGGCGGGGGGGTCAGTACAGGAGCAGTTCTTC
CASSITAGGSVQEQFF
>TRBJ2-5|NA|TRBD1|TRBV28
TGTGCCAGCAGTTACGGGACAGGGGGTAAAGAGACCCAGTACTTC
CASSYGTGGKETQYF
>TRBJ2-1|NA|NA|TRBV7-9
TGTGCCAGCAGTTGGAGACAGAGCTCCTACAATGAGCAGTTCTTC
CASSWRQSSYNEQFF
>TRBJ2-1|NA|TRBD2|TRBV7-9
TGTGCCAGCAGCTTCGCGGGGGAGTACAATGAGCAGTTCTTC
CASSFAGEYNEQFF
>TRBJ2-5|NA|NA|TRBV7-6
TGTGCCAGCAGCTTGACAGCCTTCCAAGAGACCCAGTACTTC
CASSLTAFQETQYF
>TRBJ2-7|NA|NA|TRBV9
TGTGCCAGCAGCGTAAATGAGGGGGGCTACGAGCAGTACTTC
CASSVNEGGYEQYF
>TRBJ1-6|NA|NA|TRBV7-9
TGTGCCAGCAGCGAAACAGGGACTGGTTCACCCCTCCACTTT
CASSETGTGSPLHF
>TRBJ2-7|NA|NA|TRBV29-1
TGCAGCGTTGAGCTCGACGGGTCCTACGAGCAGTACTTC
CSVELDGSYEQYF
>TRBJ1-4|NA|TRBD1|TRBV6-1
TGTGCCAGCAGTGAGATGGGGACAGTCGAAAAACTGTTTTTT
CASSEMGTVEKLFF
>TRBJ2-2|NA|NA|TRBV5-6
TGTGCCAGCAGCTTGGGGGGTCGGAACACCGGGGAGCTGTTTTTT
CASSLGGRNTGELFF
>TRBJ1-1|few|TRBD1|TRBV11-2
TGTGCCAGCAGTCTTACAGGGGGCAGAGAAGCTTTCTTT
CASSLTGGREAFF
>TRBJ1-4|few|TRBD1|TRBV6-1
TGTGCCAGCAGTGATCCTCGCCTGGCGACAGGGATACTGTTTTTT
CASSDPRLATGILFF
>TRBJ2-5|NA|NA|TRBV28
TGTGCCAGCAGTTTACAGGAGACCCAGTACTTC
CASSLQETQYF
>TRBJ2-3|NA|NA|TRBV11-3
TGTGCCAGCAGCCCCGGACCCACAGATACGCAGTATTTT
CASSPGPTDTQYF
>TRBJ2-7|NA|TRBD1|TRBV27
TGTGCCAGCACCACCCCGACAGGGGCGGGGTACGAGCAGTACTTC
CASTTPTGAGYEQYF
>TRBJ2-2|NA|TRBD1|TRBV9
TGTGCCAGCAGCCCGAATCCCCCGGGACAGGGGCACACCGGGGAGCTGTTTTTT
CASSPNPPGQGHTGELFF
>TRBJ1-4|NA|NA|TRBV30
TGTGCCTGGAGTGGTAGGGTCTCTAATGAAAAACTGTTTTTT
CAWSGRVSNEKLFF
>TRBJ2-7|NA|NA|TRBV6-5
TGTGCCAGCAGTTACAGGGGGGCACCCTACGAGCAGTACTTC
CASSYRGAPYEQYF
>TRBJ1-1|NA|NA|TRBV19
TGTGCCAGTAGTATCCACTTGGGGGTTGGCACTGAAGCTTTCTTT
CASSIHLGVGTEAFF
>TRBJ2-1|NA|NA|TRBV11-2
TGTGCCAGCAGCTTGGGATCCCACAATGAGCAGTTCTTC
CASSLGSHNEQFF
>TRBJ2-7|NA|TRBD2|TRBV28
TGTGCCAGCAGTTTTGAGCGGGGCCCCTCCTACGAGCAGTACTTC
CASSFERGPSYEQYF
>TRBJ2-2|NA|NA|TRBV5-6
TGTGCCAGCAGCCCGGAGATGAACACCGGGGAGCTGTTTTTT
CASSPEMNTGELFF
>TRBJ2-5|NA|NA|TRBV28
TGTGCCAGCAGTTCCGTCGACCGAGACCAAGAGACCCAGTACTTC
CASSSVDRDQETQYF
>TRBJ2-1|NA|TRBD1|TRBV6-5
TGTGCCAGCAGTTATCCCGGGACAGGGCGGAATGAGCAGTTCTTC
CASSYPGTGRNEQFF
>TRBJ1-1|NA|TRBD1|TRBV27
TGTGCCAGCAGTTGGGACAGGGCCACTGAAGCTTTCTTT
CASSWDRATEAFF
>TRBJ1-2|NA|TRBD1|TRBV2
TGTGCCAGCAGGGGGACCTTGGACAGGGGCAACTATGGCTACACCTTC
CASRGTLDRGNYGYTF
>TRBJ2-7|NA|NA|TRBV6-5
TGTGCCAGCAGTTACTCGGAGGGAAGCTCCTACGAGCAGTACTTC
CASSYSEGSSYEQYF